This T cell receptor beta chain was obtained from a study of STAT5B mutations in CD4+ large granular lymphocyte leukemia. Regarding the study as a whole: Higher CD4+ than CD8+ T-LGLL clonality might reflect small sample size. Top patient clones used TRBV06 genes more often: 8/27 versus 2/35 in controls. Main leukemic clonotypes were patient-specific, but 20% to 25% appeared at low frequency elsewhere.

Notes on this clone: What it binds is unknown.

V dropped 1 base and J dropped 0 bases, with 12 bases sitting between them. In germline, CDR1 is KGHSH, CDR2 LQKENI. The CDR3 has 16 residues. The survey-level immunoSEQ assay was used. Data came from immunoSEQ multiplex PCR; TCRdb stores just in-frame clones and leaves some out. The table records about 35,000 clones, about four fifths of them present only once. The V gene is TRBV18, the J gene TRBJ1-1; perhaps TRBD1 as D (5 bases). Sequenced input: CD4+ T cells from blood buffy coats. The TCR sequence derives from a human donor in good health. Here the CDR3 DNA reads TGTGCCAGCTCACCACGCATGGCAGGGATGAACACTGAAGCTTTCTTT. Its translation is CASSPRMAGMNTEAFF. The full variable domain, with the rest looked up from reference TRBV18 and TRBJ1-1, is NAGVMQNPRHLVRRRGQEARLRCSPMKGHSHVYWYRQLPEEGLKFMVYLQKENIIDESGMPKERFSAEFPKEGPSILRIQQVVRGDSAAYFCASSPRMAGMNTEAFFGQGTRLTVV.